This is a list of T cell receptor beta chains from one sample in a study of radiation and T cells in renal cell carcinoma. Measured with immunoSEQ multiplex PCR; TCRdb has only the in-frame clones, and not every one. Among approximately 5,700 clones listed, roughly 72% were seen once. The sequencing here drew on tumor tissue, taken from a patient whose treatment was nephrectomy without radiotherapy. These receptors originate from a human donor with renal cell carcinoma. The CDR3 runs from the conserved cysteine through the conserved F or W. The D gene is left open where the match is weak. A clone size is listed for some rows: how often the clone was seen (once, few, many), or a class if it is expanded.

D,J,V,size,DNA,CDR3
NA,TRBJ2-7,TRBV23-1,few,TGCGCCAGCAGTCAAAGGGACTTCACCTACGAGCAGTACTTC,CASSQRDFTYEQYF
NA,TRBJ2-1,TRBV7-2,NA,TGTGCCAGCAGCGCCCGCGTCGGGGGTAGGTACAATGAGCAGTTCTTC,CASSARVGGRYNEQFF
NA,TRBJ1-2,TRBV7-9,medium-sized,TGTGCCAGCAGCCAGAGCGACAGCGCTAACTATGGCTACACCTTC,CASSQSDSANYGYTF
TRBD2,TRBJ2-7,TRBV5-6,few,TGTGCCAGCAGCGCTAGCGGGGATACCTACGAGCAGTACTTC,CASSASGDTYEQYF
NA,TRBJ2-7,TRBV7-2,once,TGTGCCAGCAGCTTAGAGACTGACTACGAGCAGTACTTC,CASSLETDYEQYF
TRBD1,TRBJ2-7,TRBV10-3,NA,TGTGCCATCAGTGAGGCGGTGGGACAGACAGTACGGAAGCAGTACTTC,CAISEAVGQTVRKQYF
NA,TRBJ1-1,TRBV7-9,once,TGTGCCAGCAGCTTAGGGGCGGGAGGGGGGGACACTGAAGCTTTCTTT,CASSLGAGGGDTEAFF
NA,TRBJ2-2,TRBV30,NA,TGTGCCGGGAGGGGGTCCTGGAGCGGGGAGCTGTTTTTT,CAGRGSWSGELFF
TRBD2,TRBJ2-1,TRBV28,NA,TGTGCCAGCAGTTTAATAGCGGGCGACAATGAGCAGTTCTTC,CASSLIAGDNEQFF
NA,TRBJ1-3,TRBV9,NA,TGTGCCAGCAGCGTAGCTCGGACTGGGGTAGGAAACACCATATATTTT,CASSVARTGVGNTIYF
TRBD2,TRBJ2-1,TRBV11-2,NA,TGTGCCAGCAGCTTAGAACTAGCGGGGGGAGGGTATGAGCAGTTCTTC,CASSLELAGGGYEQFF
NA,TRBJ2-3,TRBV2,NA,TGTGCCAGCACCACGGAACTAGCAGGAGGCCGTTCGGGGCAGTATTTT,CASTTELAGGRSGQYF
NA,TRBJ2-2,TRBV5-1,NA,TGCGCCAGCAGCAATGACCCGGGGATCGGGGAGCTGTTTTTT,CASSNDPGIGELFF
NA,TRBJ2-2,TRBV19,NA,TGTGCCAGTAGTAAGGGTAGGGTCCCCACCGGGGAGCTGTTTTTT,CASSKGRVPTGELFF
NA,TRBJ2-7,TRBV27,NA,TGTGCCAGCAGTTTTGAAAGGCCTACAGGGAGGCCTAGGTACGAGCAGTACTTC,CASSFERPTGRPRYEQYF
NA,TRBJ2-1,TRBV18,NA,TGTGCCAGCTCACCGACGGGTTCCTACAATGAGCAGTTCTTC,CASSPTGSYNEQFF
TRBD2,TRBJ2-7,TRBV9,once,TGTGCCAGCAAGAGGGAGGGCCACCGCTCCTACGAGCAGTACTTC,CASKREGHRSYEQYF
NA,TRBJ1-2,TRBV5-6,few,TGTGCCAGCAGCCAACTCCAGGCACGGAGCTATGGCTACACCTTC,CASSQLQARSYGYTF
NA,TRBJ1-5,TRBV2,NA,TGTGCCAGCAACTCGGGTAGCAATCAGCCCCAGCATTTT,CASNSGSNQPQHF
NA,TRBJ2-5,TRBV21-1,NA,TGTGCCAGCAGCGGCCGGGACAGGGGGCTAGTGGAGACCCAGTACTTC,CASSGRDRGLVETQYF
NA,TRBJ1-3,TRBV7-2,NA,TGTGCCAGCGCGGGGGCCGGAAACACCATATATTTT,CASAGAGNTIYF
NA,TRBJ1-1,TRBV19,NA,TGTGCCAGTAGTAACAAGAAGAGAGCTTTCTTT,CASSNKKRAFF
TRBD1,TRBJ2-5,TRBV7-2,NA,TGTGCCAGCAGCCTGACCGGGACAGGGGCAGAGACCCAGTACTTC,CASSLTGTGAETQYF
NA,TRBJ1-6,TRBV6-1,NA,TGTGCCAGCAGTGAGGTGCGGCAGGGTGGATCGCCCCTCCACTTT,CASSEVRQGGSPLHF
NA,TRBJ1-2,TRBV7-3,NA,TGTGCCAGCAGCTTAAATTCTGGGGAGGGCTACACCTTC,CASSLNSGEGYTF
NA,TRBJ1-5,TRBV21-1,NA,TGTGCCAGCAGCTCCCCCCCGGGACAGAGGGATGGTGGCAATCAGCCCCAGCATTTT,CASSSPPGQRDGGNQPQHF
NA,TRBJ2-3,TRBV11-3,NA,TGTGCCAGCAGCTTAACGGGGCGCACAGATACGCAGTATTTT,CASSLTGRTDTQYF
NA,TRBJ1-1,TRBV6-4,NA,TGTGCCAGCAGTGACTCGTGGGGCAGCGCCTTGTTCTTT,CASSDSWGSALFF
TRBD2,TRBJ2-7,TRBV2,few,TGTGCCAGCAGTTCTAGCGGAGGACCCTACGAGCAGTACTTC,CASSSSGGPYEQYF
TRBD1,TRBJ2-2,TRBV6-6,few,TGTGCCAGCAGTCAGGGGGCTAACGGGGAGCTGTTTTTT,CASSQGANGELFF
NA,TRBJ2-7,TRBV4-2,NA,TGTGCCAGCAGCCAAGTACAAGACACTTACTACGAGCAGTACTTC,CASSQVQDTYYEQYF
NA,TRBJ1-1,TRBV4-1,NA,TGCGCCAGCAGCCGGGGCGGATTGGGCACTGAAGCTTTCTTT,CASSRGGLGTEAFF
NA,TRBJ2-1,TRBV30,NA,TGTGCCTGGAGTGTAACCGGGTTCTACAATGAGCAGTTCTTC,CAWSVTGFYNEQFF
NA,TRBJ2-1,TRBV14,NA,TGTGCCAGCAGCCTCAGAAATTTGGGGCCTCGAAGTTTAGGGGATGAGCAGTTCTTC,CASSLRNLGPRSLGDEQFF
NA,TRBJ2-7,TRBV11-2,NA,TGTGCCAGCAGCTTAGATCAAACACCGACCTACGAGCAGTACTTC,CASSLDQTPTYEQYF
NA,TRBJ2-3,TRBV4-2,NA,TGTGCCAGCAGCCAAGGCGAGGAAGATACGCAGTATTTT,CASSQGEEDTQYF
NA,TRBJ2-7,TRBV30,NA,TGTGCCTGGACCAAACCCACAGGGAACTACGAGCAGTACTTC,CAWTKPTGNYEQYF
NA,TRBJ1-5,TRBV2,NA,TGTGCCAGCGATCGTGGGGACAAAATGAATCAGCCCCAGCATTTT,CASDRGDKMNQPQHF
NA,TRBJ2-1,TRBV6-1,NA,TGTGCCAGCAGTGAAGTCGGGACCTCCTACAATGAGCAGTTCTTC,CASSEVGTSYNEQFF
TRBD1,TRBJ2-7,TRBV29-1,few,TGCAGCGTTGGGACAGGGAAGCCCTACGAGCAGTACTTC,CSVGTGKPYEQYF
NA,TRBJ1-2,TRBV6-5,NA,TGTGCCAGCAGTTACACCCTAGGTTTCAACTATGGCTACACCTTC,CASSYTLGFNYGYTF
TRBD1,TRBJ2-3,TRBV25-1,NA,TGTGCCAGCAGTGACCCCCGACAGGGGGCGAGCACAGATACGCAGTATTTT,CASSDPRQGASTDTQYF
TRBD1,TRBJ1-5,TRBV7-7,few,TGTGCTAGCAGCTTTGCGGGACAGCTGTATAGCAATCAGCCCCAGCATTTT,CASSFAGQLYSNQPQHF
NA,TRBJ1-1,TRBV21-1,NA,TGTGCCAGCACGCCTGTAGGGTCAGGACAGACTTTAACTGAAGCTTTCTTT,CASTPVGSGQTLTEAFF
TRBD1,TRBJ1-4,TRBV18,few,TGTGCCAGCTCACCAGCGGGACAGCCTAATGAAAAACTGTTTTTT,CASSPAGQPNEKLFF
NA,TRBJ2-7,TRBV25-1,NA,TGTGCCAGCACCGAGAGCGGTACCTACGAGCAGTACTTC,CASTESGTYEQYF
NA,TRBJ1-2,TRBV19,NA,TGTGCCGCATCGGGGGGTCTCGGCTACACCTTC,CAASGGLGYTF
TRBD1,TRBJ2-1,TRBV7-8,few,TGTGCCAGCAGCCATGACAGGGGGCCTTACAATGAGCAGTTCTTC,CASSHDRGPYNEQFF
NA,TRBJ2-3,TRBV28,NA,TGTGCCAGCAGTACAAGTGGGAGCACAGATACGCAGTATTTT,CASSTSGSTDTQYF
TRBD2,TRBJ2-7,TRBV6-1,few,TGTGCCAGCGAGCGGGGGGCCTTCTACGAGCAGTACTTC,CASERGAFYEQYF
TRBD2,TRBJ2-1,TRBV25-1,NA,TGTGCCAGCGGAGTGGCGGGAGGGGGGGACAATGAGCAGTTCTTC,CASGVAGGGDNEQFF
NA,TRBJ1-5,TRBV19,NA,TGTGCCAGTAGTATTGGTGGACAAATCAATCAGCCCCAGCATTTT,CASSIGGQINQPQHF
TRBD2,TRBJ2-7,TRBV7-9,NA,TGTGCCAGCAGCTTGCCGACTAGCGGGAGTACGTACGAGCAGTACTTC,CASSLPTSGSTYEQYF
NA,TRBJ2-3,TRBV7-9,NA,TGTGCCAGCAGCTTAAACGTCCCGACAGATACGCAGTATTTT,CASSLNVPTDTQYF
TRBD2,TRBJ2-3,TRBV12-5,NA,TGTGCTAGTGGTTTGGGCGGACTAGCGGGAGCAGATACGCAGTATTTT,CASGLGGLAGADTQYF
TRBD1,TRBJ1-6,TRBV6-4,NA,TGTGCCAGCAGTTGCAGGGACAGGGGGCAAAATTCACCCCTCCACTTT,CASSCRDRGQNSPLHF
NA,TRBJ2-6,TRBV5-1,few,TGCGCCAGCATGACTCAGGCTAATGGGGCCAACGTCCTGACTTTC,CASMTQANGANVLTF
NA,TRBJ1-5,TRBV2,NA,TGTGCCAGCAGTGAGAGGGACCGGGTCGGGTCGCCCCAGCATTTT,CASSERDRVGSPQHF
TRBD1,TRBJ2-3,TRBV18,NA,TGTGCCAGCTCACCGCGAGAAAGGACAGGCGAGAACACAGATACGCAGTATTTT,CASSPRERTGENTDTQYF